This T cell receptor (beta chain) comes out of a study of shared clonotypes between healthy human individuals. The assay was run at deep level. Each cell subset's genomic DNA was divided evenly among several immunoSEQ plates. Clones were read by immunoSEQ multiplex PCR, and TCRdb kept only the in-frame ones, dropping some. In the table there are around 2.5 million clones, approximately 93% of which are singletons. Findings and limits, study-wide: Generation of non-shared clonotypes was less probable than generation of clonotypes shared by all four donors.

Turning to this clone: Its antigen is as yet unknown.

This sequence was found in a man aged 18-30 years in good health. Some clones in this sample may be carry-over from other donors' samples. Material for sequencing was naive CD4+ T cells from PBMCs. The subset denotes: CD45RA+ positively selected.

The CDR3 bases are TGTGCCAGCTCAGAGGGGACTGGGTTTGATGAGCAGTTCTTC. This sequence encodes CASSEGTGFDEQFF. The chain is built from TRBV18 and TRBJ2-1, with D possibly matching TRBD2 (6 bases). Germline V gene sequence: CDR1 KGHSH, CDR2 LQKENI. V lost 5 bases and J 8 bases, leaving 16 bases between the germline ends. CDR3 length equals 14 residues.